This TCR beta chain was observed in a study of blood T cells in healthy people across ages. Study details: With template switching, about one barcoded beta molecule was captured per two T cells.

Points from the study as a whole: Without sorted subsets, naive and antigen-experienced compartments could not be conclusively compared. With age, beta diversity per million T cells declined roughly linearly, significantly by 30 to 50.

As to this clonotype: The antigen remains unidentified.

Germline CDR1 reads LGHDT; CDR2 reads YNNKEL (reference sequence). The CDR3 has 15 residues. Sample-barcoded 5' priming and a J-beta primer mix drove a second PCR of roughly 6 to 12 cycles. A single record per CDR3 protein comes from TCRdb applying MiXCR to the 5' RACE reads. This table has more than 1 million distinct CDR3 sequences, 40% to 45% appearing once. Sequenced: blood. The source is a woman aged 55-69 years in good health. V usage is TRBV3-1 and J usage is TRBJ2-5, with D tentatively TRBD2 (5 bases). TRBJ2-7 matches the DNA end more closely, so the J call is doubtful. The CDR3, as DNA: TGTGCCAGCAGCCTACGGACTCGCGGCACCTACGAGCAGTACTTC. This sequence encodes CASSLRTRGTYEQYF.